A single sample gave rise to the 22 T cell receptor beta chains below, sequenced in a study of graft-versus-host responses after intestinal transplantation. These TCRs' antigens remain unknown. Repertoires were generated with immunoSEQ multiplex PCR, while TCRdb's copy carries only in-frame clones and drops some. The table records around 100,000 clones, 90% to 95% of them present only once. This specimen consisted of unstimulated CD4+ T cells sorted from spleen or lymph node cells, obtained before transplant. These receptors all come from a human donor who was the organ donor for an intestinal transplant.

This sequence joins TRBV11-2 and TRBJ2-3; D unresolved. CDR3 size: 12 residues. Trimming took 1 base from V and 4 from J, leaving 3 bases between them. The germline gives CDR1 SGHAT, CDR2 FQNNGV. The CDR3, as DNA: TGTGCCAGCAGCTTAGCCGCAGATACGCAGTATTTT. Translated: CASSLAADTQYF.

The chain recombines TRBV29-1 with TRBJ2-5; D ambiguous. The J call may be faulty, since TRBJ2-7 better matches the DNA end. The germline V gene encodes CDR1 SQVTM and CDR2 ANQGSEA. The CDR3 covers 11 residues. Here the CDR3 reads CSVVHSYEQYF. CDR3 in DNA: TGCAGCGTTGTTCACTCCTACGAGCAGTACTTC.

This chain connects TRBV5-1 to TRBJ2-1; 16 bases are a match to TRBD2. The CDR3 has 15 residues. Germline CDR1 and CDR2: SGHRS and YFSETQ. The V gene end was trimmed by 3 bases and the J gene end by 9 bases; junction bases not matched to a gene: 3. CDR3 in amino acids: CASSSGLAGGREQFF. CDR3 DNA: TGCGCCAGCAGCTCGGGACTAGCGGGGGGGCGTGAGCAGTTCTTC.

The count of this clone is one. The V gene is TRBV23-1, the J gene TRBJ2-7; possible D gene TRBD2, 7 bases. TRBV23-1 qualifies as an ORF whose function is uncertain. The CDR3 consists of 15 residues. V was trimmed by 0 bases and J by 3 bases, leaving 12 bases between them. The CDR3: CASSQSGGGLYEQYF. CDR3 DNA sequence: TGCGCCAGCAGTCAATCGGGGGGGGGCCTCTACGAGCAGTACTTC.

The chain carries TRBV18 and TRBJ2-5; D ambiguous. CDR3 length equals 11 residues. From germline, CDR1 is KGHSH and CDR2 LQKENI. Trimming left V 5 bases short and J 3 bases short, with 4 bases between. The CDR3 region is CASSTKETQYF. The CDR3 DNA reads as TGTGCCAGCTCAACAAAAGAGACCCAGTACTTC.

J is TRBJ2-1 and V is TRBV11-2, with a weak D call TRBD1 (5 bases). The V gene lost 3 bases and the J gene lost 5 bases, with 20 bases spanning the gap. The length of the CDR3 is 17 residues. Germline lookup yields CDR1 SGHAT and CDR2 FQNNGV. The CDR3 region has the DNA TGTGCCAGCAGCTTCAGAGGTGGCAGGGCGATTGACAATGAGCAGTTCTTC. Amino acids: CASSFRGGRAIDNEQFF. The full variable domain, completed using reference TRBV11-2 and TRBJ2-1, is EAGVAQSPRYKIIEKRQSVAFWCNPISGHATLYWYQQILGQGPKLLIQFQNNGVVDDSQLPKDRFSAERLKGVDSTLKIQPAKLEDSAVYLCASSFRGGRAIDNEQFFGPGTRLTVL.

The CDR3 loop reads CASSQEGTDVYEQYF. The CDR3 bases are TGTGCCAGCAGCCAAGAGGGGACAGATGTTTACGAGCAGTACTTC. The gene calls are TRBV4-2 and TRBJ2-7; 7 bases line up with TRBD1. The germline V gene encodes CDR1 LGHNA and CDR2 YNFKEQ. The CDR3 contains 15 residues. V shed 0 bases, J shed 4 bases, and the junction held 6 bases outside the gene matches.

The chain couples TRBV4-2 to TRBJ2-1; tentative D call: TRBD2 (5 bases). Germline V gene data show CDR1 as LGHNA and CDR2 as YNFKEQ. CDR3 length: 14 residues. V dropped 0 bases and J dropped 12 bases, with 15 bases sitting between them. The chain's CDR3 is CASSQEGGPRGQFF. In nucleotides, the CDR3 is TGTGCCAGCAGCCAAGAAGGCGGACCTCGGGGGCAGTTCTTC.

The chain has TRBV7-2 and TRBJ1-2; 9 bases match TRBD1. In germline, CDR1 is SGHTA, CDR2 FQGNSA. The CDR3 runs 15 residues. The V and J ends lost 3 bases and 8 bases, in that order; junction bases with no gene match: 10. CDR3 region: CASSFPRTGAGGYTF. The CDR3 nucleotides read TGTGCCAGCAGCTTCCCTCGGACAGGGGCGGGCGGCTACACCTTC.

In this sample, this clone turned up once. The rearrangement links TRBV6-5 to TRBJ2-1; D may be TRBD1 (5 bases). This CDR3 has 15 residues. V dropped 6 bases and J dropped 4 bases, with 16 bases sitting between them. Germline loops: CDR1 MNHEY, CDR2 SVGAGI. Here the CDR3 DNA reads TGTGCCAGCAGAAGTCGACAGACGGTGTACAATGAGCAGTTCTTC. Protein sequence: CASRSRQTVYNEQFF.

The rearrangement uses TRBV9 and TRBJ2-3, with D possibly being TRBD1 (8 bases). CDR3 size: 13 residues. The V and J ends lost 3 bases and 8 bases respectively, with 13 bases between them. CDR1 SGDLS and CDR2 YYNGEE come from the germline V gene. The CDR3 DNA reads TGTGCCAGCAGCGGACAGGGGAGGGGTACGCAGTATTTT. Protein: CASSGQGRGTQYF. The full variable domain, with the rest looked up from reference TRBV9 and TRBJ2-3, is DSGVTQTPKHLITATGQRVTLRCSPRSGDLSVYWYQQSLDQGLQFLIQYYNGEERAKGNILERFSAQQFPDLHSELNLSSLELGDSALYFCASSGQGRGTQYFGPGTRLTVL.

This clone was counted a few times. The genes are TRBV7-9 and TRBJ1-1; tentative D call: TRBD1 (6 bases). V shed 4 bases and J shed 0 bases, with 12 bases lying between them. The V gene's germline CDR1 is SEHNR and CDR2 FQNEAQ (reference sequence). This CDR3 has 15 amino acids. The CDR3 protein is CASSWYRDMNTEAFF. The CDR3, as DNA: TGTGCCAGCAGCTGGTACAGGGACATGAACACTGAAGCTTTCTTT.

The V and J genes are TRBV7-2 and TRBJ2-2; 9 nucleotides agree with TRBD2. The CDR3 is 15 amino acids. The germline CDR1 and CDR2 sequences are SGHTA and FQGNSA. Trimming cost V 4 bases and J 1 base; bases outside gene matches: 1. In DNA, the CDR3 is TGTGCCAGCAGCTCTAGCGGGGAGAACACCGGGGAGCTGTTTTTT. This encodes CASSSSGENTGELFF.

This rearrangement joins TRBV11-2 to TRBJ1-1; tentatively, D is TRBD1 (5 bases). The germline V gene encodes CDR1 SGHAT and CDR2 FQNNGV. This CDR3 has 15 residues. The V gene lost 3 bases and the J gene lost 3 bases, with 14 bases spanning the gap. CDR3 DNA sequence: TGTGCCAGCAGCTTTATACAGGAGATTTACACTGAAGCTTTCTTT. Amino acids: CASSFIQEIYTEAFF.

The genes are TRBV5-4 and TRBJ1-2; no clear D gene. This CDR3 is built from 13 residues. V gave up 4 bases and J gave up 1 base, with 8 bases separating them. The germline gives CDR1 SGHNT, CDR2 YYREEE (reference sequence). The CDR3 is CASSGTNNYGYTF. CDR3 nucleotide sequence: TGTGCCAGCAGCGGTACAAATAACTATGGCTACACCTTC.

The V call is TRBV6-5, the J call TRBJ2-7; 11 bases are a match to TRBD1. The CDR3 consists of 15 residues. Germline V gene sequence: CDR1 MNHEY, CDR2 SVGAGI. With 6 bases clipped from V and 3 bases from J, the junction kept 7 bases outside the gene matches. CDR3 in amino acids: CASRGGGTGGYEQYF. The CDR3 DNA reads TGTGCCAGCAGAGGAGGCGGGACAGGGGGCTACGAGCAGTACTTC.

The chain carries TRBV4-3 and TRBJ1-2; tentatively, D is TRBD1 (6 bases). The CDR3 covers 16 residues. The germline V and J ends were trimmed by 0 bases and 6 bases, with 17 bases remaining between them. Germline V gene sequence: CDR1 LGHNA, CDR2 YSLEER. CDR3 sequence reads: CASSQDPTGRPNGYTF. CDR3 sequence (DNA): TGCGCCAGCAGCCAAGACCCGACAGGAAGGCCAAATGGCTACACCTTC.

V gene TRBV30 combines with J gene TRBJ2-7, with 9 bases aligning to TRBD1. Germline V gene sequence: CDR1 GTSNPN, CDR2 SVGIG (reference sequence). The CDR3 is made up of 15 amino acids. V lost 1 base to trimming and J lost 5 bases; unmatched junction nucleotides: 9. The CDR3 DNA reads TGTGCCTGGAGTGCTCTGTGGACAGGGGCCAACGAGCAGTACTTC. Translated, it gives CAWSALWTGANEQYF.

The rearrangement joins TRBV5-6 to TRBJ1-1, with a possible D match to TRBD1 (5 bases). Germline V gene sequence: CDR1 SGHDT, CDR2 YYEEEE. The CDR3 spans 15 residues. V was trimmed by 4 bases and J by 3 bases, leaving 16 bases between them. CDR3 region: CASSPRRALYTEAFF. DNA of the CDR3: TGTGCCAGCAGCCCCCGCAGGGCATTGTACACTGAAGCTTTCTTT. The variable domain in full, with the rest retrieved from reference TRBV5-6 and TRBJ1-1, is DAGVTQSPTHLIKTRGQQVTLRCSPKSGHDTVSWYQQALGQGPQFIFQYYEEEERQRGNFPDRFSGHQFPNYSSELNVNALLLGDSALYLCASSPRRALYTEAFFGQGTRLTVV.

The chain recombines TRBV7-9 with TRBJ1-1; 7 positions match TRBD1. V trimming: 5 bases; J trimming: 4 bases; junction bases outside the gene matches: 10. In germline, CDR1 is SEHNR, CDR2 FQNEAQ (reference sequence). The length of the CDR3 is 15 residues. The CDR3, as DNA: TGTGCCAGCAGCCGCCAGACAGGGATCGGCACTGAAGCTTTCTTT. Residues: CASSRQTGIGTEAFF.

DNA of the CDR3: TGTGCCAGCAGCGTACAAGCGACCCCCTACGAGCAGTACTTC. It codes for CASSVQATPYEQYF. V and J are TRBV9 and TRBJ2-5; no definite D call. The J call may be faulty, since TRBJ2-7 better matches the DNA end. The CDR3 covers 14 residues. Per germline, CDR1 SGDLS and CDR2 YYNGEE.

This clone was recorded only once. The rearrangement uses TRBV13 and TRBJ2-3, with 9 bases aligning to TRBD1. The CDR3 length is 15 residues. Germline CDR1 is PRHDT and CDR2 is FYEKMQ (reference sequence). Trimming removed 5 bases from V and 7 bases from J; junction bases left unmatched: 10. Written as DNA, the CDR3 is TGTGCCAGCAGCGCACAGGGGGCGACGGTAAATACGCAGTATTTT. This translates into CASSAQGATVNTQYF.